A single sample is the source of the 18 T cell receptor beta chains below, sequenced in a study of blood T cell repertoires in COVID-19. Here immunoSEQ multiplex PCR was the method, and the copy in TCRdb shows in-frame clones only, minus some. Here the sample spans some 290,000 clones, less than 90% being singletons. The sequenced sample was peripheral blood. The receptors shown here come from a man between 60 and 75 years old who had recovered from COVID-19.

This sequence joins TRBV5-1 and TRBJ1-2; TRBD1 agrees at 9 bases. J lost 0 bases, V lost 4 bases, and 10 bases had no gene match. In germline, CDR1 is SGHRS, CDR2 YFSETQ. The CDR3 is 17 residues long. The CDR3 region has the DNA TGCGCCAGCAGCGATGGACAGGGGTCCCGTACTAACTATGGCTACACCTTC. This sequence encodes CASSDGQGSRTNYGYTF.

The chain has TRBV11-2 and TRBJ2-7; 7 positions match TRBD2. This CDR3 spans 17 amino acids. V lost 0 bases to trimming and J lost 0 bases; unmatched junction nucleotides: 8. Germline values: CDR1 SGHAT, CDR2 FQNNGV. In DNA form, the CDR3 reads TGTGCCAGCAGCTTAGATTCCCGGCTAGCGGCCTCCTACGAGCAGTACTTC. Protein product: CASSLDSRLAASYEQYF.

The genes are TRBV7-9 and TRBJ1-1; no clear D gene. V was clipped by 3 bases and J by 6 bases, with 5 bases between them. Germline CDR1 reads SEHNR; CDR2 reads FQNEAQ (reference sequence). This CDR3 has 11 residues. The CDR3 loop is CASSLTPEAFF. In nucleotides, the CDR3 is TGTGCCAGCAGCTTGACACCTGAAGCTTTCTTT.

The chain recombines TRBV5-1 with TRBJ1-4; 9 bases align to TRBD1. V lost 0 bases and J lost 14; bases outside the gene matches: 17. Germline CDR1 and CDR2: SGHRS and YFSETQ. The CDR3 totals 17 residues. The CDR3 DNA reads TGCGCCAGCAGCTTGGCCATGGCGGGACAGGGATCCATCGGGCTGTTTTTT. Translation: CASSLAMAGQGSIGLFF. Complete variable domain (other parts from reference TRBV5-1 and TRBJ1-4): KAGVTQTPRYLIKTRGQQVTLSCSPISGHRSVSWYQQTPGQGLQFLFEYFSETQRNKGNFPGRFSGRQFSNSRSEMNVSTLELGDSALYLCASSLAMAGQGSIGLFFGSGTQLSVL.

This clone was seen just once. The chain employs TRBV7-8 and TRBJ2-3, with 12 bases that match TRBD2. V lost 1 base, J lost 4 bases, and 9 bases stayed unmatched. Germline CDR1 reads SGHVS; CDR2 reads FQNEAQ. The CDR3 has 18 residues. CDR3 protein: CASSLDGLAGGQADTQYF. CDR3 in DNA: TGTGCCAGCAGCTTAGATGGGCTAGCGGGAGGGCAAGCAGATACGCAGTATTTT.

This clone was detected only once. This chain connects TRBV27 to TRBJ2-7; 7 positions agree with TRBD1. After removal of 3 bases from V and 2 bases from J, the junction contained 13 bases not matched to a gene. Germline V gives CDR1 MNHEY, CDR2 SMNVEV (reference sequence). This CDR3 has 17 amino acids. The CDR3 nucleotides are TGTGCCAGCAGTTTGGCCAGGGGGAGAAATAAGCCCTACGAGCAGTACTTC. It yields the protein CASSLARGRNKPYEQYF.

The chain combines TRBV19 with TRBJ2-6; possible D gene TRBD2, 5 bases. The CDR3 sequence is 17 residues long. CDR1 is LNHDA, CDR2 SQIVND, per germline (reference sequence). Trimming removed 3 bases at V and 0 bases at J, with 12 bases between. The CDR3 sequence: CASSIAGAASGANVLTF. The CDR3 bases are TGTGCCAGTAGTATTGCGGGTGCGGCCTCTGGGGCCAACGTCCTGACTTTC.

The chain joins TRBV7-2 to TRBJ1-1; 7 bases align to TRBD1. CDR1 is SGHTA, CDR2 FQGNSA, per germline. The CDR3 sequence is 15 residues long. Unmatched junction bases numbered 8, after V lost 6 bases and J lost 1 base. Here the CDR3 reads CASRREGGQNTEAFF. The CDR3 nucleotides read TGTGCCAGCAGACGGGAAGGGGGCCAGAACACTGAAGCTTTCTTT.

This chain connects TRBV11-3 to TRBJ1-2; 7 bases map to TRBD1. CDR1 is SGHNT and CDR2 is YENEEA in the germline V gene. This CDR3 is built from 15 residues. J was trimmed by 6 bases and V by 5 bases; bases with no gene match: 12. The CDR3: CASSTRTGERNGYTF. The CDR3 nucleotides are TGTGCCAGCAGCACCCGGACAGGTGAAAGGAATGGCTACACCTTC.

The chain recombines TRBV24-1 with TRBJ2-3, with 15 bases that match TRBD2. This CDR3 is built from 18 residues. V was clipped by 3 bases and J by 2 bases; unmatched bases: 5. The germline V gene has CDR1 KGHDR and CDR2 SFDVKD. Written as DNA, the CDR3 is TGTGCCACCAGTGATGCCGGACTAGCGGGAGGGTACACAGATACGCAGTATTTT. Its protein is CATSDAGLAGGYTDTQYF.

The CDR3 loop is CASKKPGQGFSNTEAFF. The CDR3 bases are TGTGCCAGTAAGAAACCGGGACAGGGGTTTTCAAACACTGAAGCTTTCTTT. This chain joins TRBV19 and TRBJ1-1; 10 bases line up with TRBD1. J gave up 2 bases and V 7 bases, and 13 bases lay outside the gene matches. Looked up from germline, CDR1 is LNHDA and CDR2 is SQIVND (reference sequence). The CDR3 has 17 amino acids.

This clone was detected ten times or more. The V gene is TRBV6-5, the J gene TRBJ1-3; the D is unclear. The CDR3 sequence is 13 residues long. Germline loops: CDR1 MNHEY, CDR2 SVGAGI. V was trimmed by 6 bases and J by 4 bases, leaving 10 bases between them. The CDR3 DNA is TGTGCCAGCAGCTTGACCGGGGGAAACACCATATATTTT. It is translated as CASSLTGGNTIYF.

This clone was counted many times. The chain uses TRBV29-1 and TRBJ2-1; TRBD1 matches at 8 bases. The J segment lost 4 bases and the V segment lost 0 bases, leaving 8 bases of the junction unmatched. Germline CDR1 SQVTM, CDR2 ANQGSEA. The CDR3 contains 16 residues. CDR3 protein: CSVEDGTGLAYNEQFF. The CDR3 DNA follows: TGCAGCGTTGAAGACGGGACAGGCCTGGCTTACAATGAGCAGTTCTTC.

The V call is TRBV5-1, the J call TRBJ1-2, with TRBD1 matching over 9 bases. V dropped 3 bases and J dropped 3; count of bases not matched to a gene: 3. This CDR3 is built from 14 residues. Germline V gene lookup returns CDR1 SGHRS and CDR2 YFSETQ. In DNA, the CDR3 is TGCGCCAGCAGCTCACAGGGGGCTGACTATGGCTACACCTTC. It is translated as CASSSQGADYGYTF.

The chain has TRBV19 and TRBJ2-3; D might be TRBD2 (6 bases). Germline V gives CDR1 LNHDA, CDR2 SQIVND (reference sequence). The CDR3 contains 13 residues. V gave up 10 bases and J gave up 1 base, with 12 bases separating them. The CDR3 DNA sequence: TGTGCCACCGGGAGCCTGGGCACAGATACGCAGTATTTT. Translated, it gives CATGSLGTDTQYF.

The CDR3: CASSVDGSTDYGYTF. As DNA, the CDR3 is TGTGCCAGCAGCGTAGACGGTTCAACGGACTATGGCTACACCTTC. The chain recombines TRBV9 with TRBJ1-2; no clear D gene. The CDR3 is 15 residues long. Trimming took 0 bases from V and 3 from J, leaving 12 bases between them. Germline V gene lookup returns CDR1 SGDLS and CDR2 YYNGEE.

The rearrangement joins TRBV9 to TRBJ2-3; 7 nucleotides match TRBD1. This CDR3 is 15 amino acids long. V shed 3 bases and J 1 base; nucleotides not matched to a gene: 5. Germline V gives CDR1 SGDLS, CDR2 YYNGEE. The CDR3 DNA reads TGTGCCAGCAGCGAGAGGGACAGACGCACAGATACGCAGTATTTT. Its protein product is CASSERDRRTDTQYF.

This rearrangement joins TRBV6-1 to TRBJ2-7, with D perhaps matching TRBD1 (6 bases). With 2 bases removed from V and 8 bases from J, the gap between germline ends came to 13 bases. The CDR3 loop spans 13 amino acids. In germline, CDR1 is MNHNS, CDR2 SASEGT. The CDR3 sequence: CASSERIGDKQYF. DNA of the CDR3: TGTGCCAGCAGTGAACGTATCGGGGACAAGCAGTACTTC.